This TCR beta chain stems from a study of cytomegalovirus exposure and HLA in healthy donors. Study-wide findings and caveats: Donor immune exposure was known only as CMV serostatus.

Researchers ran the PCR with 60 Vbeta and 13 Jbeta primers. Profiling relied on immunoSEQ multiplex PCR, and the TCRdb table lists in-frame clones only, not all of them. The repertoire holds about 59,000 clones, with 75% to 90% as singletons. V shed 1 base and J shed 3 bases, with 10 bases lying between them. The V gene's germline CDR1 is LGHNA and CDR2 YNFKEQ. The CDR3 extends over 15 amino acids. As regards this clone: The target antigen is unknown.

Input material: PBMCs. This TCR came from a woman aged 35 to 49 in good health and CMV-seronegative. The J gene is TRBJ2-1, the V gene TRBV4-2; maybe TRBD2 (6 bases). Written as DNA, the CDR3 is TGTGCCAGCAGCCAAGCCTGGGAGGACTACAATGAGCAGTTCTTC. As protein: CASSQAWEDYNEQFF.